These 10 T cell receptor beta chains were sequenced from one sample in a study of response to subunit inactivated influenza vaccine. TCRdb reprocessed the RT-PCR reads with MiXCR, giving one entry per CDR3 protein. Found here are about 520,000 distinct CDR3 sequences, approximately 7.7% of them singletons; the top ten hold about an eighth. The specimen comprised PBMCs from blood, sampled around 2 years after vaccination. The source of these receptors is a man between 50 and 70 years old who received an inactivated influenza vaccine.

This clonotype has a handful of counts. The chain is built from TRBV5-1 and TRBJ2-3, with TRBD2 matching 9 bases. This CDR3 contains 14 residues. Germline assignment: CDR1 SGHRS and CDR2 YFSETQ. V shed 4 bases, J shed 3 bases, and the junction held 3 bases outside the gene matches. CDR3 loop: CASSRGGETDTQYF. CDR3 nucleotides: TGCGCCAGCAGCCGCGGGGGGGAAACAGATACGCAGTATTTT.

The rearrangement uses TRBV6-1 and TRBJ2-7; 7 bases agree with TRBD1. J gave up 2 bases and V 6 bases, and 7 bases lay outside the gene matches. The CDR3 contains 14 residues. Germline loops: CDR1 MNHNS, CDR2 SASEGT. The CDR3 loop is CASSAGTVTYEQYF. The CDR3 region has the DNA TGTGCCAGCAGCGCCGGGACAGTTACCTACGAGCAGTACTTC.

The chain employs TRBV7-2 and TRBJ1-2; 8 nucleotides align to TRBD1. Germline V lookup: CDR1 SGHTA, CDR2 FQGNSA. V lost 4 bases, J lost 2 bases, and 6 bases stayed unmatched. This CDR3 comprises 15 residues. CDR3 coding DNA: TGTGCCAGCAGCTCATACAGGGGGAACAACTATGGCTACACCTTC. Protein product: CASSSYRGNNYGYTF.

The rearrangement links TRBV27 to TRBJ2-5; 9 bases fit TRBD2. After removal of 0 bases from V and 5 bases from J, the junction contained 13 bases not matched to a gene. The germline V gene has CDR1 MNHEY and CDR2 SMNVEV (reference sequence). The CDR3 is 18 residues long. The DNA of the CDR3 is TGTGCCAGCAGTTTATCGTATCTGGCCAGCGGGAGGAAGGAGACCCAGTACTTC. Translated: CASSLSYLASGRKETQYF.

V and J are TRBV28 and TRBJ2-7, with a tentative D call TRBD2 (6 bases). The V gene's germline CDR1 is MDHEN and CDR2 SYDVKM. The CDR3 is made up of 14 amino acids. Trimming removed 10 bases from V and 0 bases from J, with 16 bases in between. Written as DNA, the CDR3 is TGTGCCATGTGGGGGGAGTGGCCCTCCTACGAGCAGTACTTC. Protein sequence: CAMWGEWPSYEQYF.

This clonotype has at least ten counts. The CDR3 sequence is CASSLSGSSYNEQFF. CDR3 DNA: TGCGCCAGCAGCCTTAGCGGGAGTTCCTACAATGAGCAGTTCTTC. This chain links TRBV5-1 with TRBJ2-1; 9 nucleotides line up with TRBD2. Germline V lookup: CDR1 SGHRS, CDR2 YFSETQ. The CDR3 has 15 amino acids. V lost 4 bases and J lost 1; bases outside the gene matches: 3.

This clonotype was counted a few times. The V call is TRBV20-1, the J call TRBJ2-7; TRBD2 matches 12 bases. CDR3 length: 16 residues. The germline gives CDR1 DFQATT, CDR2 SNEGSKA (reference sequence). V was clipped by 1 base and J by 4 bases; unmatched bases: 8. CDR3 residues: CSARASGGAGWYEQYF. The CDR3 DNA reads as TGCAGTGCTAGAGCTAGCGGGGGGGCGGGATGGTACGAGCAGTACTTC.

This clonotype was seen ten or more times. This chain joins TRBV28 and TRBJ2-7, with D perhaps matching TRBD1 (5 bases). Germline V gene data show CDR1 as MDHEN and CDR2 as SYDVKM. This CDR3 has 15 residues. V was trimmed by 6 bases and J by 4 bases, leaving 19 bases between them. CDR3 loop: CASRGRSLVSYEQYF. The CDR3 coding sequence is TGTGCCAGCAGGGGGCGGAGCTTGGTGTCTTACGAGCAGTACTTC.

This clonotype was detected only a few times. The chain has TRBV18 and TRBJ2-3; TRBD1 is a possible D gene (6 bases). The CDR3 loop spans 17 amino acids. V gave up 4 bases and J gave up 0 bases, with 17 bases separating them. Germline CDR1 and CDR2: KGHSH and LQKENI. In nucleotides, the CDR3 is TGTGCCAGCTCACAGACAGGCATCCTCTCTAGCACAGATACGCAGTATTTT. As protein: CASSQTGILSSTDTQYF.

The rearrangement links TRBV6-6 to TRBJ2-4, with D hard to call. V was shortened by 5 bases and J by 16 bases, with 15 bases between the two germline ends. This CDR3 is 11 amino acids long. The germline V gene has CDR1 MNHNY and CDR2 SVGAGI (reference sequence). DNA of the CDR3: TGTGCCAGCAGTGCGGACCCCGACATCTACTTC. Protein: CASSADPDIYF.